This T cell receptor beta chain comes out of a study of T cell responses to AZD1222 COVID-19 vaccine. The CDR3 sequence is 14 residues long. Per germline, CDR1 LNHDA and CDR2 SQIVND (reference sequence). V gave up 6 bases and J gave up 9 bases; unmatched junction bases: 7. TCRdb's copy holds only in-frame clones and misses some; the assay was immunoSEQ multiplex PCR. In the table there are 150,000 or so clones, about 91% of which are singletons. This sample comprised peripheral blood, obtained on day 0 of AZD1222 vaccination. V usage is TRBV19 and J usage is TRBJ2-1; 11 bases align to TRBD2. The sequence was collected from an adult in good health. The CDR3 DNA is TGTGCCAGTAGGGTAGCGGGAGGGCTACCTGAGCAGTTCTTC. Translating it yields CASRVAGGLPEQFF.